The 23 T cell receptor beta chains below were found in one sample sequenced in a study of cytomegalovirus exposure and HLA in healthy donors (dated by TCRdb to 2017 to 2019). Library creation used the immunoSEQ multiplex PCR assay. For the multiplex PCR, a mixture combining 60 forward primers for TCR Vbeta segments and 13 reverse primers for TCR Jbeta segments was used. This is the immuneACCESS table as TCRdb keeps it, with only in-frame sequences that have V and J called. A part of the clones is gone; compared with another copy, unresolved V genes explain less than half, and the rest is unexplained. The sample yields 120,000 or so clones; roughly a sixth were counted once. The ten largest account for about 2.6% of the sample. The specimen sequenced was PBMCs. These receptors all come from a female donor in good health and CMV-seropositive.

CDR3 sequence reads: CASSFDGGPYEQYF. The CDR3 DNA follows: TGTGCCAGCAGCTTCGACGGCGGTCCCTACGAGCAGTACTTC. J is TRBJ2-7 and V is TRBV7-2, with D hard to call. V shed 3 bases and J shed 2 bases, with 11 bases lying between them. This CDR3 has 14 residues. Germline CDR1 and CDR2: SGHTA and FQGNSA.

The rearrangement joins TRBV4-2 to TRBJ1-1; weak D call: TRBD1 (5 bases). The germline V gene has CDR1 LGHNA and CDR2 YNFKEQ. The CDR3 runs 12 residues. V dropped 9 bases and J dropped 3 bases, with 11 bases sitting between them. CDR3 loop: CASRGFDTEAFF. CDR3 coding DNA: TGTGCCAGTAGGGGTTTTGACACTGAAGCTTTCTTT.

CDR3 DNA sequence: TGCGCCAGCAGCCTGAGTAGCGGGAGCCCAGATACGCAGTATTTT. As protein: CASSLSSGSPDTQYF. The chain is built from TRBV5-1 and TRBJ2-3; 9 positions match TRBD2. There are 15 residues in the CDR3. Germline CDR1 and CDR2: SGHRS and YFSETQ. V shed 4 bases and J 4 bases; nucleotides not matched to a gene: 7.

This clone was detected only a few times. The chain links TRBV5-5 to TRBJ2-3; 7 nucleotides line up with TRBD1. After removal of 4 bases from V and 2 bases from J, the junction contained 10 bases not matched to a gene. In germline, CDR1 is SGHKS, CDR2 YYEKEE (reference sequence). The CDR3 runs 16 residues. The CDR3 region is CASSTGQISLTDTQYF. In DNA, the CDR3 is TGTGCCAGCAGCACGGGACAGATCAGCCTCACAGATACGCAGTATTTT.

V and J are TRBV6-1 and TRBJ2-3; D is undetermined. The CDR3 is made up of 14 amino acids. Trimming stripped 6 bases from V and 4 bases from J, with 14 bases between. Per germline, CDR1 MNHNS and CDR2 SASEGT. The DNA for the CDR3 is TGTGCCAGCAGGTTGGAACCCGAGGCAGATACGCAGTATTTT. Amino acid sequence: CASRLEPEADTQYF.

Only a few counts were recorded for this clone. This rearrangement joins TRBV5-6 to TRBJ1-6; D gene uncertain. The ends were cut back, 4 bases at V and 5 bases at J, with 13 bases in the middle. This CDR3 has 15 amino acids. Germline V lookup: CDR1 SGHDT, CDR2 YYEEEE. CDR3 loop: CASSRGWVNNSPLHF. The CDR3 region has the DNA TGTGCCAGCAGCCGGGGATGGGTGAATAATTCACCCCTCCACTTT.

In its sample, this clone was seen a few times. The chain uses TRBV27 and TRBJ2-7, with D possibly being TRBD1 (6 bases). The V end lost 4 bases, the J end lost 4 bases, and 11 bases lay between the germline ends. CDR3 length equals 13 residues. CDR1 is MNHEY, CDR2 SMNVEV, per germline (reference sequence). For the CDR3, the DNA is TGTGCCAGCAGTTCAAGGGGGTGGTACGAGCAGTACTTC. Its translation: CASSSRGWYEQYF.

The rearrangement links TRBV5-1 to TRBJ2-7; 8 bases are a match to TRBD1. Trimming removed 4 bases from V and 2 bases from J; junction bases left unmatched: 8. Looked up from germline, CDR1 is SGHRS and CDR2 is YFSETQ. The CDR3 has 15 amino acids. CDR3 sequence: CASSIRTGSPYEQYF. The CDR3 nucleotides read TGCGCCAGCAGCATAAGGACAGGGAGCCCCTACGAGCAGTACTTC. Looking up the rest from reference TRBV5-1 and TRBJ2-7 gives the full variable domain: KAGVTQTPRYLIKTRGQQVTLSCSPISGHRSVSWYQQTPGQGLQFLFEYFSETQRNKGNFPGRFSGRQFSNSRSEMNVSTLELGDSALYLCASSIRTGSPYEQYFGPGTRLTVT.

The chain employs TRBV5-1 and TRBJ1-2; D is uncertain. CDR3 length: 16 amino acids. Trimming took off 0 bases at V and 4 bases at J, with 16 bases between the two ends. Germline CDR1 SGHRS, CDR2 YFSETQ. The CDR3 loop reads CASSLAGGSTSYGYTF. The CDR3 DNA is TGCGCCAGCAGCTTGGCCGGAGGGTCTACATCCTATGGCTACACCTTC.

This clone was detected only a few times. The rearrangement joins TRBV19 to TRBJ1-5; no firm D call. The CDR3 runs to 13 residues. Trimming cost V 5 bases and J 3 bases, with 8 bases left between them. Germline CDR1 is LNHDA and CDR2 is SQIVND (reference sequence). CDR3 bases: TGTGCCAGTAGTCCCGGTACCAATCAGCCCCAGCATTTT. Translated: CASSPGTNQPQHF.

The rearrangement joins TRBV10-3 to TRBJ1-6; the D gene is possibly TRBD1 (5 bases). This CDR3 contains 14 residues. In germline, CDR1 is ENHRY, CDR2 SYGVKD. Between the trimmed V and J ends, which lost 4 bases and 4 bases, there was a span of 8 bases. The CDR3 DNA is TGTGCCATCAGTGTCGGGGGTTATAATTCACCCCTCCACTTT. Amino acid sequence: CAISVGGYNSPLHF.

This rearrangement joins TRBV7-8 to TRBJ1-2; perhaps TRBD1 as D (5 bases). The germline V gene encodes CDR1 SGHVS and CDR2 FQNEAQ. This CDR3 is 11 amino acids long. Trimming took 8 bases from V and 8 from J, leaving 12 bases between them. The DNA of the CDR3 is TGTGCCAGCTTAAGGGGATTGGGCTACACCTTC. This gives the protein CASLRGLGYTF.

This chain joins TRBV4-3 and TRBJ2-2, with 11 positions matching TRBD2. Germline V gene lookup returns CDR1 LGHNA and CDR2 YSLEER. Trimming cost V 2 bases and J 7 bases; bases outside gene matches: 12. The CDR3 is 18 residues long. The CDR3 here is CASSQILAGGPLIGELFF. CDR3 bases: TGCGCCAGCAGCCAAATTTTAGCGGGGGGGCCTTTAATCGGGGAGCTGTTTTTT.

This clone was seen a few times. Other nucleotide sequences from this sample produce the same CDR3. This rearrangement joins TRBV6-1 to TRBJ2-2; D gene uncertain. The V and J ends lost 6 bases and 6 bases respectively, with 8 bases between them. This CDR3 contains 12 residues. Germline V gene lookup returns CDR1 MNHNS and CDR2 SASEGT. The CDR3 region is CASSFRAGELFF. The DNA of the CDR3 is TGTGCCAGCAGCTTTCGCGCCGGGGAGCTGTTTTTT.

This clone was seen a few times. The gene calls are TRBV28 and TRBJ1-1; 9 nucleotides align to TRBD1. J was trimmed by 9 bases and V by 4 bases; bases with no gene match: 9. Germline CDR1 and CDR2: MDHEN and SYDVKM. This CDR3 region has 14 residues. This chain's CDR3 is CASSSPGTGRQAFF. As DNA, the CDR3 is TGTGCCAGCAGTTCTCCCGGGACAGGGCGACAAGCTTTCTTT. The whole variable domain, remainder taken from reference TRBV28 and TRBJ1-1, is DVKVTQSSRYLVKRTGEKVFLECVQDMDHENMFWYRQDPGLGLRLIYFSYDVKMKEKGDIPEGYSVSREKKERFSLILESASTNQTSMYLCASSSPGTGRQAFFGQGTRLTVV.

The gene calls are TRBV30 and TRBJ1-4; 12 bases map to TRBD1. CDR1 and CDR2 from the germline V gene are GTSNPN and SVGIG (reference sequence). The CDR3 is 14 residues long. Losses at the gene ends were 3 bases for V and 7 bases for J; bases not matched to a gene: 3. For the CDR3, the DNA is TGTGCCTGGAGCCGGGACAGGGGGCCTGAAAAACTGTTTTTT. Its translation is CAWSRDRGPEKLFF.

This clone was seen only a few times. The rearrangement joins TRBV5-4 to TRBJ2-1; perhaps TRBD2 as D (7 bases). The CDR3 extends over 12 amino acids. The V gene lost 4 bases and the J gene lost 8 bases, with 10 bases spanning the gap. Germline assignment: CDR1 SGHNT and CDR2 YYREEE (reference sequence). CDR3: CASSLGGDEQFF. The CDR3 nucleotides are TGTGCCAGCAGCCTAGGGGGGGATGAGCAGTTCTTC.

This clone was recorded a few times. The chain is built from TRBV5-1 and TRBJ2-3; 7 bases fit TRBD2. The CDR3 extends over 14 amino acids. Per the germline V gene, CDR1 is SGHRS and CDR2 is YFSETQ. V lost 5 bases and J lost 6; bases outside the gene matches: 9. The CDR3 DNA reads as TGCGCCAGCAGATCGGGGGGTTCCCGGGATACGCAGTATTTT. Protein sequence: CASRSGGSRDTQYF.

The J gene is TRBJ1-5, the V gene TRBV12-5, with D hard to call. From germline, CDR1 is LGHNT and CDR2 FRNRAP. This CDR3 is 11 amino acids long. Deletions cut 3 bases from V and 5 bases from J, with 2 bases between. The CDR3 DNA follows: TGTGCTAGTGGTTTCTATCAGCCCCAGCATTTT. This translates into CASGFYQPQHF.

This clone was detected a few times. The chain uses TRBV27 and TRBJ1-2; 8 nucleotides agree with TRBD1. The V segment lost 7 bases and the J segment 4 bases; nucleotides outside the gene matches: 11. Germline V gene sequence: CDR1 MNHEY, CDR2 SMNVEV (reference sequence). The CDR3 runs to 15 residues. In DNA, the CDR3 is TGTGCCAGCACTAGGGGCAGGGGGCGGCGCTATGGCTACACCTTC. The encoded protein is CASTRGRGRRYGYTF.

There are a few counts of this clone. This rearrangement joins TRBV7-2 to TRBJ2-1; D gene ambiguous. This CDR3 contains 16 residues. Germline V gene lookup returns CDR1 SGHTA and CDR2 FQGNSA. V was clipped by 1 base and J by 6 bases, with 16 bases between them. The CDR3 loop reads CASSLVSGSAANEQFF. CDR3 coding DNA: TGTGCCAGCAGCTTAGTGTCTGGATCCGCGGCCAATGAGCAGTTCTTC.

This sequence joins TRBV5-1 and TRBJ1-2; no clear D. With 0 bases removed from V and 3 bases from J, the gap between germline ends came to 9 bases. Germline CDR1 is SGHRS and CDR2 is YFSETQ. This CDR3 is built from 14 residues. In nucleotides, the CDR3 is TGCGCCAGCAGCTTGGTTAACTCCGACTATGGCTACACCTTC. This sequence encodes CASSLVNSDYGYTF.

This clone was observed a handful of times. The chain couples TRBV5-6 to TRBJ1-5; D might be TRBD1 (5 bases). CDR3 length: 14 residues. The V end lost 0 bases, the J end lost 6 bases, and 10 bases lay between the germline ends. CDR1 is SGHDT and CDR2 is YYEEEE in the germline V gene. CDR3 in amino acids: CASSLGGGGQPQHF. The DNA of the CDR3 is TGTGCCAGCAGCTTGGGCGGGGGAGGTCAGCCCCAGCATTTT. The whole variable domain, remainder taken from reference TRBV5-6 and TRBJ1-5, is DAGVTQSPTHLIKTRGQQVTLRCSPKSGHDTVSWYQQALGQGPQFIFQYYEEEERQRGNFPDRFSGHQFPNYSSELNVNALLLGDSALYLCASSLGGGGQPQHFGDGTRLSIL.